Presented here are 20 T cell receptor beta chains from one specimen sequenced in a study of cytomegalovirus exposure and HLA in healthy donors. 60 Vbeta and 13 Jbeta primers were used in PCR. The table came from immunoSEQ multiplex PCR; TCRdb's copy has only in-frame clones and leaves some out. This table has about 160,000 clones, 65% to 70% appearing once. The specimen was PBMCs. These receptors all stem from a woman aged 18-35 years in good health and CMV-seropositive.

V usage is TRBV28 and J usage is TRBJ1-3; the D gene is possibly TRBD1 (5 bases). Trimming left V 3 bases short and J 2 bases short, with 8 bases between. CDR3 size: 14 residues. Germline CDR1 reads MDHEN; CDR2 reads SYDVKM. CDR3 amino acids: CASSLWGTGNTIYF. The CDR3 DNA reads TGTGCCAGCAGTTTGTGGGGCACTGGAAACACCATATATTTT. Full variable domain (rest looked up from reference TRBV28 and TRBJ1-3): DVKVTQSSRYLVKRTGEKVFLECVQDMDHENMFWYRQDPGLGLRLIYFSYDVKMKEKGDIPEGYSVSREKKERFSLILESASTNQTSMYLCASSLWGTGNTIYFGEGSWLTVV.

The rearrangement links TRBV7-3 to TRBJ2-3; 7 bases agree with TRBD2. The ends lost 4 bases at V and 0 bases at J; junction bases unmatched: 4. This CDR3 is 15 amino acids long. Germline CDR1 is SGHTA and CDR2 is FQGTGA. DNA for the CDR3: TGTGCCAGCAGCTCCCAGCGGGGTAGCACAGATACGCAGTATTTT. This encodes CASSSQRGSTDTQYF.

V gene TRBV19 combines with J gene TRBJ1-5; unclear D gene. CDR1 LNHDA and CDR2 SQIVND come from the germline V gene (reference sequence). The CDR3 has 13 residues. Trimming pared 7 bases from V and 0 bases from J, leaving 7 bases between. The CDR3 DNA reads TGTGCCAGTATGGCAAATAGCAATCAGCCCCAGCATTTT. This sequence encodes CASMANSNQPQHF.

The chain employs TRBV4-2 and TRBJ2-7; TRBD2 agrees at 7 bases. CDR1 LGHNA and CDR2 YNFKEQ come from the germline V gene. V lost 1 base, J lost 2 bases, and 2 bases stayed unmatched. This CDR3 has 14 residues. The CDR3, as DNA: TGTGCCAGCAGCCAAGCGCGGGGGACCTACGAGCAGTACTTC. This translates into CASSQARGTYEQYF.

The chain is built from TRBV28 and TRBJ2-7, with TRBD2 matching 11 bases. V lost 6 bases, J lost 3 bases, and 4 bases stayed unmatched. This CDR3 spans 14 amino acids. CDR1 and CDR2 (germline): MDHEN, SYDVKM. The CDR3, as DNA: TGTGCCAGCAGCGGTCTAGCGGGAGGCTACGAGCAGTACTTC. Protein product: CASSGLAGGYEQYF.

The chain combines TRBV30 with TRBJ2-7; TRBD2 agrees at 11 bases. Trimming removed 4 bases from V and 3 bases from J; junction bases left unmatched: 8. The length of the CDR3 is 15 residues. Germline-derived CDR1 and CDR2 are GTSNPN and SVGIG (reference sequence). The CDR3 DNA follows: TGTGCCTGGAAAACCGGGACTAGCGGCATCTACGAGCAGTACTTC. Translated: CAWKTGTSGIYEQYF.

The chain couples TRBV5-1 to TRBJ2-3; 9 positions agree with TRBD2. CDR3 length: 15 residues. The V gene's germline CDR1 is SGHRS and CDR2 YFSETQ. The V gene end was trimmed by 1 base and the J gene end by 5 bases; junction bases not matched to a gene: 5. CDR3 DNA: TGCGCCAGCAGCTTGCCTCTGCGGGAGGGAGATACGCAGTATTTT. It translates to CASSLPLREGDTQYF.

The chain combines TRBV5-1 with TRBJ2-7; 11 bases align to TRBD2. Germline values: CDR1 SGHRS, CDR2 YFSETQ. The CDR3 runs 16 residues. J was trimmed by 7 bases and V by 1 base; bases with no gene match: 10. DNA of the CDR3: TGCGCCAGCAGCTTGACTGCGGGACTAGCGGTAGGGGAGCAGTACTTC. Translating gives CASSLTAGLAVGEQYF. Based on the CDR3 plus reference TRBV5-1 and TRBJ2-7, the full variable domain is KAGVTQTPRYLIKTRGQQVTLSCSPISGHRSVSWYQQTPGQGLQFLFEYFSETQRNKGNFPGRFSGRQFSNSRSEMNVSTLELGDSALYLCASSLTAGLAVGEQYFGPGTRLTVT.

This clone appeared a single time. The J gene is TRBJ2-7, the V gene TRBV27; 12 nucleotides align to TRBD2. Trimming took 5 bases from V and 4 from J; bases not matched to a gene: 6. The germline V gene has CDR1 MNHEY and CDR2 SMNVEV (reference sequence). CDR3 length: 15 residues. The CDR3 DNA follows: TGTGCCAGCAGTGCACCGACTAGCGGGAGATACGAGCAGTACTTC. This codes for CASSAPTSGRYEQYF.

V usage is TRBV15 and J usage is TRBJ1-1; a possible D gene is TRBD1 (5 bases). The V gene's germline CDR1 is LNHNV and CDR2 YYDKDF (reference sequence). The CDR3 runs 15 residues. Deletions cut 6 bases from V and 0 bases from J, with 14 bases between. CDR3 amino acids: CATRGGVRMNTEAFF. DNA of the CDR3: TGTGCCACCAGAGGAGGGGTGAGGATGAACACTGAAGCTTTCTTT.

The chain employs TRBV28 and TRBJ2-2, with D possibly being TRBD2 (5 bases). Germline CDR1 and CDR2: MDHEN and SYDVKM. V was pared by 5 bases and J by 6 bases, with 13 bases between. The CDR3 is made up of 14 amino acids. In nucleotides, the CDR3 is TGTGCCAGCAGTGGTCTTGAGGGTGCCGGGGAGCTGTTTTTT. It specifies CASSGLEGAGELFF.

The V and J genes are TRBV27 and TRBJ2-7, with 9 bases matching TRBD2. This CDR3 has 13 amino acids. V lost 9 bases, J lost 6 bases, and 9 bases stayed unmatched. CDR1 MNHEY and CDR2 SMNVEV come from the germline V gene (reference sequence). The CDR3 loop is CARTPGLASEQYF. The CDR3 DNA reads TGTGCCAGAACCCCGGGACTAGCATCCGAGCAGTACTTC.

This clone was picked up a small number of times. V is TRBV4-3 and J is TRBJ2-6; 8 nucleotides line up with TRBD1. With 0 bases clipped from V and 1 base from J, the junction kept 14 bases outside the gene matches. Germline V gene sequence: CDR1 LGHNA, CDR2 YSLEER. The CDR3 loop spans 21 amino acids. The CDR3 sequence: CASSQDLLLARGPSGANVLTF. The CDR3 DNA is TGCGCCAGCAGCCAAGATCTGTTGTTAGCCAGGGGGCCGTCTGGGGCCAACGTCCTGACTTTC.

The chain is built from TRBV13 and TRBJ2-3; maybe TRBD1 (5 bases). The V gene lost 2 bases and the J gene lost 4 bases, with 10 bases spanning the gap. Looked up from germline, CDR1 is PRHDT and CDR2 is FYEKMQ (reference sequence). The CDR3 totals 14 residues. The CDR3 here is CASSLSSRADTQYF. The CDR3 bases are TGTGCCAGCAGCTTATCCTCCAGGGCAGATACGCAGTATTTT.

This chain links TRBV7-2 with TRBJ2-3; D not resolved. V was trimmed by 4 bases and J by 3 bases, leaving 11 bases between them. Germline CDR1 and CDR2: SGHTA and FQGNSA. The length of the CDR3 is 14 residues. In DNA form, the CDR3 reads TGTGCCAGCAGCTCCTACCTTGGTACAGATACGCAGTATTTT. This sequence encodes CASSSYLGTDTQYF.

This chain connects TRBV6-5 to TRBJ1-3; TRBD1 might be the D (5 bases). The V gene lost 0 bases and the J gene lost 4 bases, with 13 bases spanning the gap. Germline-derived CDR1 and CDR2 are MNHEY and SVGAGI. The CDR3 is 16 residues long. CDR3 DNA: TGTGCCAGCAGTTACTCTGCTCAGGGAGGAGGAAACACCATATATTTT. It yields the protein CASSYSAQGGGNTIYF.

Remarks on this clone: Likely a read error: the CDR3 ends without its conserved phenylalanine or tryptophan. The chain joins TRBV10-3 to TRBJ1-2; 7 nucleotides agree with TRBD1. Trimming cost V 8 bases and J 7 bases; bases outside gene matches: 7. The CDR3 runs 12 residues. The germline gives CDR1 ENHRY, CDR2 SYGVKD. In nucleotides, the CDR3 is TGTGCCATCGGTGGACAGGCTTTTGGCTACACCCTC. Its protein is CAIGGQAFGYTL.

V is TRBV6-1 and J is TRBJ1-2; no reliable D call. Between the trimmed V and J ends, which lost 6 bases and 2 bases, there was a span of 13 bases. Germline CDR1 MNHNS, CDR2 SASEGT. This CDR3 comprises 14 residues. CDR3 protein: CASSLRTPNYGYTF. CDR3 nucleotide sequence: TGTGCCAGCAGCTTGCGCACCCCCAACTATGGCTACACCTTC.

The rearrangement joins TRBV19 to TRBJ2-2, with 13 bases aligning to TRBD2. V was pared by 6 bases and J by 6 bases, with 7 bases of the junction left unmatched. The CDR3 runs 16 residues. Germline V lookup: CDR1 LNHDA, CDR2 SQIVND (reference sequence). The CDR3: CASRTSGRALAGELFF. For the CDR3, the DNA is TGTGCCAGTAGAACTAGCGGGAGGGCCCTCGCCGGGGAGCTGTTTTTT.

V is TRBV18 and J is TRBJ1-2; 9 bases map to TRBD1. The germline V gene encodes CDR1 KGHSH and CDR2 LQKENI. The junction had 6 bases not matched to a gene; V was cut back by 6 bases and J by 1 base. This CDR3 region has 15 residues. CDR3 nucleotide sequence: TGTGCCAGCTCCCCAACAGGGGGCGTTAACTATGGCTACACCTTC. Its translation: CASSPTGGVNYGYTF. Filled out from reference TRBV18 and TRBJ1-2, the complete variable domain reads NAGVMQNPRHLVRRRGQEARLRCSPMKGHSHVYWYRQLPEEGLKFMVYLQKENIIDESGMPKERFSAEFPKEGPSILRIQQVVRGDSAAYFCASSPTGGVNYGYTFGSGTRLTVV.